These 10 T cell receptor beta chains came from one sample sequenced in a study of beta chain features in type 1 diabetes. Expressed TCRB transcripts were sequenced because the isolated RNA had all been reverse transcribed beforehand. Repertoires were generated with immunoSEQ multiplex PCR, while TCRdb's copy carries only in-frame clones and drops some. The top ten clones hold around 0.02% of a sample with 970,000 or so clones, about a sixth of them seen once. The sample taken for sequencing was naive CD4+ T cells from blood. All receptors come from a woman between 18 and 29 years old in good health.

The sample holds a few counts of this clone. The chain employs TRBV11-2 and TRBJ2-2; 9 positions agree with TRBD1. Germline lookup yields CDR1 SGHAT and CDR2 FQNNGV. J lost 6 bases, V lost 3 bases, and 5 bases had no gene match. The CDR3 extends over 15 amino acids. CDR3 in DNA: TGTGCCAGCAGCTTTACCGGGACAGGGTCCGGGGAGCTGTTTTTT. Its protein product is CASSFTGTGSGELFF.

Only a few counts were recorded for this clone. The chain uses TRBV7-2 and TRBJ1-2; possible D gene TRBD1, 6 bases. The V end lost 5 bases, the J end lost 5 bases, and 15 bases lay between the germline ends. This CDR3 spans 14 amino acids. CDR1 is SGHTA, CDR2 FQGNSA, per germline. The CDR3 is CASSPRGIGYGYTF. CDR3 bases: TGTGCCAGCAGCCCCAGGGGAATAGGTTATGGCTACACCTTC.

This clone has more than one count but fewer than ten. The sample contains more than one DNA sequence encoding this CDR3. The CDR3 spells CASSLGGSRNEQFF. DNA for the CDR3: TGCGCCAGCAGCTTGGGCGGGAGCAGGAATGAGCAGTTCTTC. The chain employs TRBV5-1 and TRBJ2-1; TRBD2 matches 7 bases. Germline V gene sequence: CDR1 SGHRS, CDR2 YFSETQ. The CDR3 extends over 14 amino acids. The junction had 4 bases not matched to a gene; V was cut back by 0 bases and J by 7 bases.

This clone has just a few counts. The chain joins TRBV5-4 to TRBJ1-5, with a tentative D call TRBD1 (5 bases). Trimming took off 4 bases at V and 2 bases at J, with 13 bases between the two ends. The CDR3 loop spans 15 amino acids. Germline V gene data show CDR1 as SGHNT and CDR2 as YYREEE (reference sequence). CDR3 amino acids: CASSRTAGGNQPQHF. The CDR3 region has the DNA TGTGCCAGCAGCCGGACCGCGGGGGGCAATCAGCCCCAGCATTTT.

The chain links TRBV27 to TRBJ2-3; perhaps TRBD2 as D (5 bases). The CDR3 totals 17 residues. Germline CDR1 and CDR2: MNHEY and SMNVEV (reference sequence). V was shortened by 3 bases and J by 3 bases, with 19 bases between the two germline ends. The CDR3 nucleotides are TGTGCCAGCAGTTTTTGGGCGGCGGCGACTACGACAGATACGCAGTATTTT. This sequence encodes CASSFWAAATTTDTQYF.

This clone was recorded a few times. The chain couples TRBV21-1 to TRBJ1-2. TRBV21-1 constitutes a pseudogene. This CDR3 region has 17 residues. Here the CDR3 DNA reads TGTGCCAGCAACACTACTGACGCTACAATAGCTAACTATGGCTACACCTTC. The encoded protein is CASNTTDATIANYGYTF.

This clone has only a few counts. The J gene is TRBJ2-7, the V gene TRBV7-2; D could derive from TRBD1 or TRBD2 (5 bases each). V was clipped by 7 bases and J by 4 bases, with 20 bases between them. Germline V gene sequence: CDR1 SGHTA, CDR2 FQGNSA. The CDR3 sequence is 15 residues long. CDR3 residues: CASNDPGRGKYEQYF. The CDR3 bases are TGTGCCAGCAACGACCCGGGACGGGGAAAGTACGAGCAGTACTTC.

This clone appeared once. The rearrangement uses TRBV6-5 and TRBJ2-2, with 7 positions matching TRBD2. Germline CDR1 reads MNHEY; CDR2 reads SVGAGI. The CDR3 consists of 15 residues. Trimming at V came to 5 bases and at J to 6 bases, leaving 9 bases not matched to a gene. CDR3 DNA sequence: TGTGCCAGCAGTCCCCCGGGACTACAAGCCGGGGAGCTGTTTTTT. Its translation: CASSPPGLQAGELFF.

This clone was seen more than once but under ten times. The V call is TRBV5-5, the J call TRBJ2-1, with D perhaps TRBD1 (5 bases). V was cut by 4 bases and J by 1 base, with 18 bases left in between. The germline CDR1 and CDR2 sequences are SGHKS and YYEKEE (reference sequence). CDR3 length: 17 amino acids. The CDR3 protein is CASSLRSTGFSYNEQFF. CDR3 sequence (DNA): TGTGCCAGCAGCCTCCGGTCAACAGGATTTTCCTACAATGAGCAGTTCTTC.

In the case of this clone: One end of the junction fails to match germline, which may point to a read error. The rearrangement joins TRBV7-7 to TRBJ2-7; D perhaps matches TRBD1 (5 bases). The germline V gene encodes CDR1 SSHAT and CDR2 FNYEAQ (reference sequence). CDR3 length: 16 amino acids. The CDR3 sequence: CASSPSGALLSYEQYF. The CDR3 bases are TGTGCTAGCAGCCCCAGTGGGGCCCTTCTTTCCTACGAGCAGTACTTC. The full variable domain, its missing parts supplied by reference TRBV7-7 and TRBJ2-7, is GAGVSQSPRYKVTKRGQDVTLRCDPISSHATLYWYQQALGQGPEFLTYFNYEAQPDKSGLPSDRFSAERPEGSISTLTIQRTEQRDSAMYRCASSPSGALLSYEQYFGPGTRLTVT.